The 29 T cell receptor beta chains presented below share a single source sample, sequenced in a study of vaccination effects on CD4 cells after COVID-19. Antigen-specific CD4+ T cells expanded by the ViraFEST assay with viral peptide pools were then sequenced. At the end of over 8 days of culture, CD4+ T cells were isolated. None of these healthy vaccinees had been infected with SARS-CoV-2 before vaccination. Assay used: immunoSEQ multiplex PCR; TCRdb lists only in-frame clones, some missing. The sample holds about 71,000 clones, roughly 70% seen once. Antigen specificity for these receptors is unknown. Here the sequenced sample was CD4+ T cells from PBMCs cultured with HCoV-OC43 spike peptides, taken before COVID-19 vaccination. Described subset: HCoV-OC43 spike overlapping peptide pool stimulation. The receptors derive from a human donor who received a COVID-19 vaccine.

The gene calls are TRBV2 and TRBJ2-3, with 8 positions matching TRBD1. The V segment lost 8 bases and the J segment 4 bases; nucleotides outside the gene matches: 8. The CDR3 is made up of 14 amino acids. Per germline, CDR1 SNHLY and CDR2 FYNNEI. For the CDR3, the DNA is TGTGCCAGCTACCGTCAGGGGGCTGCAGATACGCAGTATTTT. Its translation: CASYRQGAADTQYF.

The sample holds a few counts of this clone. The chain has TRBV27 and TRBJ2-7, with TRBD2 identical over 8 bases. Unmatched junction bases numbered 9, after V lost 5 bases and J lost 6 bases. The CDR3 covers 14 residues. Germline loops: CDR1 MNHEY, CDR2 SMNVEV (reference sequence). CDR3 sequence reads: CASSNTLAGGEQYV. CDR3 nucleotides: TGTGCCAGCAGTAACACATTGGCGGGGGGCGAGCAGTACGTC.

In this sample, this clone turned up once. V usage is TRBV18 and J usage is TRBJ2-1, with 7 bases fitting TRBD2. The CDR3 runs 13 residues. Trimming cost V 5 bases and J 6 bases; bases outside gene matches: 4. Germline assignment: CDR1 KGHSH and CDR2 LQKENI. The CDR3 here is CASSNGGGNEQFF. The DNA for the CDR3 is TGTGCCAGCTCAAATGGGGGGGGCAATGAGCAGTTCTTC.

The chain joins TRBV19 to TRBJ1-2; D is unresolved. V was trimmed by 3 bases and J by 4 bases, leaving 9 bases between them. Looked up from germline, CDR1 is LNHDA and CDR2 is SQIVND (reference sequence). This CDR3 comprises 13 residues. CDR3 region: CASSIEGFYGYTF. CDR3 in DNA: TGTGCCAGTAGTATTGAAGGTTTCTATGGCTACACCTTC.

In DNA form, the CDR3 reads TGTGCCAGCAGTCGCACAGGCTACAATGAGCAGTTCTTC. It codes for CASSRTGYNEQFF. This chain links TRBV6-2 or TRBV6-3 with TRBJ2-1; tentatively, D is TRBD1 (5 bases). Trimming took 5 bases from V and 3 from J, leaving 8 bases between them. The CDR3 sequence is 13 residues long. Germline CDR1 MNHEY, CDR2 SVGEGT.

The chain employs TRBV6-6 and TRBJ1-2, with D perhaps matching TRBD1 (6 bases). The CDR3 consists of 14 residues. V was clipped by 6 bases and J by 1 base, with 12 bases between them. Germline CDR1 MNHNY, CDR2 SVGAGI (reference sequence). CDR3 amino acids: CASSLQGSNYGYTF. CDR3 coding DNA: TGTGCCAGCAGCCTACAGGGAAGTAACTATGGCTACACCTTC.

The chain combines TRBV29-1 with TRBJ1-2; no clear D gene. V lost 1 base and J lost 3, with 15 bases in between. The length of the CDR3 is 15 residues. From germline, CDR1 is SQVTM and CDR2 ANQGSEA. CDR3 sequence reads: CSVEATTLGDYGYTF. The CDR3 DNA reads as TGCAGCGTTGAAGCAACGACGCTAGGAGACTATGGCTACACCTTC.

V is TRBV5-1 and J is TRBJ2-5; 9 bases align to TRBD1. The germline V gene encodes CDR1 SGHRS and CDR2 YFSETQ. V lost 0 bases, J lost 5 bases, and 8 bases stayed unmatched. The CDR3 is 16 residues long. This CDR3 reads CASSLAPGQGLETQYF. The DNA of the CDR3 is TGCGCCAGCAGCTTGGCCCCGGGACAGGGATTGGAGACCCAGTACTTC.

This clone came up a few times. The chain joins TRBV5-1 to TRBJ2-2; D may be TRBD2 (7 bases). Per germline, CDR1 SGHRS and CDR2 YFSETQ. The CDR3 contains 15 residues. V was shortened by 0 bases and J by 6 bases, with 12 bases between the two germline ends. CDR3 nucleotide sequence: TGCGCCAGCAGCTTGGAGGGGGGGTCGGCCGGGGAGCTGTTTTTT. Protein product: CASSLEGGSAGELFF.

The V and J genes are TRBV7-2 and TRBJ1-3, with D hard to call. The CDR3 sequence is 17 residues long. Germline loops: CDR1 SGHTA, CDR2 FQGNSA. The ends were cut back, 1 base at V and 0 bases at J, with 13 bases in the middle. Here the CDR3 reads CASSLGFSRNSGNTIYF. The CDR3 nucleotides are TGTGCCAGCAGCTTAGGTTTCTCCCGGAACTCTGGAAACACCATATATTTT.

The chain couples TRBV7-2 to TRBJ2-3; D is ambiguous. The CDR3 length is 15 residues. Deletions cut 1 base from V and 0 bases from J, with 8 bases between. Germline-derived CDR1 and CDR2 are SGHTA and FQGNSA. CDR3 amino acids: CASSLDLLSTDTQYF. The CDR3 nucleotides read TGTGCCAGCAGCTTAGATCTACTTAGCACAGATACGCAGTATTTT.

In its sample, this clone was seen once. This sequence joins TRBV4-1 and TRBJ1-6, with D unclear. In germline, CDR1 is MGHRA, CDR2 YSYEKL. V was clipped by 2 bases and J by 9 bases, with 20 bases between them. The length of the CDR3 is 17 residues. CDR3 nucleotide sequence: TGCGCCAGCAGCCAACGTCCCACTCGTAACAGCGGTTCACCCCTCCACTTT. It specifies CASSQRPTRNSGSPLHF.

V usage is TRBV10-3 and J usage is TRBJ2-1; 10 nucleotides align to TRBD2. Unmatched junction bases numbered 5, after V lost 5 bases and J lost 4 bases. The germline CDR1 and CDR2 sequences are ENHRY and SYGVKD. The CDR3 totals 15 residues. The CDR3: CAISRSGGIYNEQFF. The DNA for the CDR3 is TGTGCCATCAGTCGTAGCGGGGGGATTTACAATGAGCAGTTCTTC.

The chain employs TRBV2 and TRBJ1-5, with D maybe TRBD1 (6 bases). Trimming took off 7 bases at V and 6 bases at J, with 13 bases between the two ends. The CDR3 sequence is 13 residues long. Germline V gives CDR1 SNHLY, CDR2 FYNNEI. CDR3 sequence: CASNRVPGQPQHF. The CDR3 DNA sequence: TGTGCCAGCAACAGGGTTCCCGGTCAGCCCCAGCATTTT.

The rearrangement joins TRBV6-5 to TRBJ2-7; 7 nucleotides align to TRBD1. The length of the CDR3 is 13 residues. Trimming cost V 2 bases and J 2 bases; bases outside gene matches: 0. Germline V lookup: CDR1 MNHEY, CDR2 SVGAGI. In nucleotides, the CDR3 is TGTGCCAGCAGTTACCAGGGGGCCTACGAGCAGTACGTC. Its translation is CASSYQGAYEQYV.

This clone was observed a few times. The chain employs TRBV2 and TRBJ2-7; 8 bases are a match to TRBD1. There are 12 residues in the CDR3. The V and J ends lost 7 bases and 6 bases, in that order; junction bases with no gene match: 5. In germline, CDR1 is SNHLY, CDR2 FYNNEI. CDR3 amino acids: CASTDRGAEQYV. DNA of the CDR3: TGTGCCAGCACCGACAGGGGAGCCGAGCAGTACGTC.

This chain links TRBV24-1 with TRBJ2-5; TRBD1 agrees at 9 bases. The CDR3 has 13 amino acids. V lost 12 bases, J lost 3 bases, and 7 bases stayed unmatched. Germline CDR1 is KGHDR and CDR2 is SFDVKD. For the CDR3, the DNA is TGTGCCTCGAACCGGGACAGGGAAGAGACCCAGTACTTC. This codes for CASNRDREETQYF.

V gene TRBV24-1 combines with J gene TRBJ1-5, with no clear D. CDR1 is KGHDR and CDR2 is SFDVKD in the germline V gene. This CDR3 comprises 14 residues. The V and J ends lost 5 bases and 0 bases respectively, with 7 bases between them. CDR3 loop: CATSAHSSNQPQHF. The CDR3 nucleotides read TGTGCCACCAGTGCCCACAGTAGCAATCAGCCCCAGCATTTT.

The chain is built from TRBV24-1 and TRBJ2-3, with D perhaps TRBD1 or TRBD2 (6 bases each). CDR3 length: 15 amino acids. V gave up 10 bases and J gave up 4 bases, with 20 bases separating them. The germline CDR1 and CDR2 sequences are KGHDR and SFDVKD. The CDR3 is CATGGTEETPDTQYF. The CDR3 DNA reads as TGTGCCACAGGGGGGACGGAAGAGACCCCAGATACGCAGTATTTT.

The chain employs TRBV15 and TRBJ2-3; D remains ambiguous. CDR1 LNHNV and CDR2 YYDKDF come from the germline V gene (reference sequence). The length of the CDR3 is 15 residues. The V gene lost 0 bases and the J gene lost 4 bases, with 11 bases spanning the gap. The CDR3 nucleotides are TGTGCCACCAGCAGAGATCCCGGACGGGCAGATACGCAGTATTTT. Its translation: CATSRDPGRADTQYF.

The chain carries TRBV5-4 and TRBJ1-2; the D gene is possibly TRBD1 (5 bases). Per germline, CDR1 SGHNT and CDR2 YYREEE (reference sequence). The length of the CDR3 is 17 residues. V lost 4 bases and J 4 bases, leaving 23 bases between the germline ends. In DNA form, the CDR3 reads TGTGCCAGCAGCACCCCCTTGGGGGGAGGGACCCTCTATGGCTACACCTTC. This translates into CASSTPLGGGTLYGYTF.

This clone was found a few times. The chain couples TRBV6-1 to TRBJ1-2; tentatively, D is TRBD1 (5 bases). Germline values: CDR1 MNHNS, CDR2 SASEGT. The CDR3 loop spans 15 amino acids. V lost 0 bases and J lost 4, with 12 bases in between. Here the CDR3 DNA reads TGTGCCAGCAGTGAAGCGGGGCCAGGGACCTATGGCTACACCTTC. This encodes CASSEAGPGTYGYTF.

The chain links TRBV28 to TRBJ1-4; a possible D gene is TRBD1 (5 bases). V lost 6 bases to trimming and J lost 2 bases, with 16 bases between them. Looked up from germline, CDR1 is MDHEN and CDR2 is SYDVKM. CDR3 length: 16 amino acids. The CDR3 DNA reads as TGTGCCAGCAGCCCCGGGGGGGGAGTGACTAATGAAAAACTGTTTTTT. It translates to CASSPGGGVTNEKLFF.

The chain recombines TRBV10-3 with TRBJ1-2; 7 nucleotides line up with TRBD1. The germline V gene encodes CDR1 ENHRY and CDR2 SYGVKD. This CDR3 spans 12 amino acids. With 6 bases clipped from V and 2 bases from J, the junction kept 0 bases outside the gene matches. The CDR3 DNA reads TGTGCCATCAGGGACAGGAACTATGGCTACACCTTC. Encoded protein: CAIRDRNYGYTF.

The rearrangement joins TRBV9 to TRBJ1-3; possible D gene TRBD1, 6 bases. V was trimmed by 2 bases and J by 3 bases, leaving 12 bases between them. The CDR3 has 15 amino acids. CDR1 and CDR2 (germline): SGDLS, YYNGEE. The CDR3 nucleotides read TGTGCCAGCAGCGTTAGACAGGAATTTGGAAACACCATATATTTT. Translating it yields CASSVRQEFGNTIYF.

The table lists this clone with a few counts. The J gene is TRBJ1-2, the V gene TRBV14; no definite D call. Trimming shortened V by 0 bases and J by 5 bases, and 7 bases separated the two germline ends. Germline V lookup: CDR1 SGHDN, CDR2 FVKESK. The CDR3 has 13 residues. CDR3 DNA: TGTGCCAGCAGCCAAGAACGGCTTTATGGCTACACCTTC. Protein sequence: CASSQERLYGYTF. Filled out from reference TRBV14 and TRBJ1-2, the complete variable domain reads EAGVTQFPSHSVIEKGQTVTLRCDPISGHDNLYWYRRVMGKEIKFLLHFVKESKQDESGMPNNRFLAERTGGTYSTLKVQPAELEDSGVYFCASSQERLYGYTFGSGTRLTVV.

This chain joins TRBV9 and TRBJ2-3; TRBD2 agrees at 7 bases. J lost 6 bases, V lost 3 bases, and 19 bases had no gene match. Per the germline V gene, CDR1 is SGDLS and CDR2 is YYNGEE. The CDR3 covers 18 residues. The CDR3 DNA sequence: TGTGCCAGCAGCGACCTTTCAGCGGGGCCTAGCCCGGTGGATACGCAGTATTTT. This translates into CASSDLSAGPSPVDTQYF.

The chain links TRBV3-1 (or the pseudogene TRBV3-2) to TRBJ1-1, with no clear D. The CDR3 is made up of 14 amino acids. V was cut by 2 bases and J by 3 bases, with 10 bases left in between. Germline CDR1 LGHDT, CDR2 YNNKEL (reference sequence). The CDR3 loop reads CASSQRMGDTEAFF. CDR3 DNA sequence: TGTGCCAGCAGCCAAAGGATGGGCGACACTGAAGCTTTCTTT.

This clone was counted a few times. CDR3 loop: CASSLSGGLVNEQFF. The CDR3 DNA is TGTGCCAGCAGCCTGTCGGGGGGGTTAGTGAATGAGCAGTTCTTC. The J gene is TRBJ2-1, the V gene TRBV2; 8 nucleotides line up with TRBD2. V shed 6 bases, J shed 7 bases, and the junction held 11 bases outside the gene matches. In germline, CDR1 is SNHLY, CDR2 FYNNEI. CDR3 size: 15 residues. The whole variable domain, remainder taken from reference TRBV2 and TRBJ2-1, is EPEVTQTPSHQVTQMGQEVILRCVPISNHLYFYWYRQILGQKVEFLVSFYNNEISEKSEIFDDQFSVERPDGSNFTLKIRSTKLEDSAMYFCASSLSGGLVNEQFFGPGTRLTVL.